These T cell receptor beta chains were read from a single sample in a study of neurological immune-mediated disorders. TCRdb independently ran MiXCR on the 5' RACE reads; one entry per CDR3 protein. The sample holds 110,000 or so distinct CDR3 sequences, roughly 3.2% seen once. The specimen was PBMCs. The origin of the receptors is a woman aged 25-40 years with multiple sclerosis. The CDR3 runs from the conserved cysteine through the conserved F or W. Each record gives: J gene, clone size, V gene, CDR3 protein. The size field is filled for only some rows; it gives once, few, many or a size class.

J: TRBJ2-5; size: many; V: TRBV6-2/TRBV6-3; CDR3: CASNAGVDLLETQYF
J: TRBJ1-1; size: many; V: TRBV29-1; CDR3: CSVPIIAPDTNTEAFF
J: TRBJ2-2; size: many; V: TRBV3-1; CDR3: CASSSRTSKATGELFF
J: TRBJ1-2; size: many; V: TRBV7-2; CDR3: CASSLGGRGRIANYGYTF
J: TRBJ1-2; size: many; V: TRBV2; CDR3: CASIRGGLYGYTF
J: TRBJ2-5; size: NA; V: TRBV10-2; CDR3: CASSMGGQETQYF
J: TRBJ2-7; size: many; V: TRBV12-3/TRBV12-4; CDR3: CASSFGQGDVEQYF
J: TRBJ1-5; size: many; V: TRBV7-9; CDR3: CASSLGTVEWQPQHF
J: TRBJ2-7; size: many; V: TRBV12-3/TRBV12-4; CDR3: CASSSTSGRITYEQYF
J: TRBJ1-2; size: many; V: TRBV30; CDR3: CAWKRGGYTF
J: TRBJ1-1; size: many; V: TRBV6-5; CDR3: CASSYQGFPQRAFF
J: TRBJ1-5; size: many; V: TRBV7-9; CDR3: CASSSSLGGHSNQPQHF